These 28 T cell receptor beta chains were all obtained from the same sample, sequenced in a study of T cells expressing NK-cell markers. TCRdb re-called the 5' RACE reads; every CDR3 protein appears as one record, without DNA. The ten most abundant clones cover roughly 5.2% of a sample with some 340,000 distinct CDR3 sequences. Sequences were obtained from blood T cells: a sorted CD56 or NKG2C T cell subset, CD4+ or CD8+ T cells, or bulk PBMC T cells (not recorded which). The receptors originated from a man between 18 and 69 years old in good health.

The chain uses TRBV7-9 and TRBJ2-7. CDR3 length equals 16 residues. Per germline, CDR1 SEHNR and CDR2 FQNEAQ (reference sequence). The CDR3 sequence is CASSTSDRLGSYEQYF.

The chain carries TRBV6-1 and TRBJ1-4. The CDR3 consists of 15 residues. CDR1 MNHNS and CDR2 SASEGT come from the germline V gene. The CDR3: CASSESLTTNEKLFF.

The chain links TRBV24-1 to TRBJ2-3. The CDR3 runs 12 residues. The V gene's germline CDR1 is KGHDR and CDR2 SFDVKD. The CDR3 loop is CATSAGSDTQYF.

The chain joins TRBV28 to TRBJ2-7; TCRdb's assignment of TRBD1 cannot be checked, as there is no DNA. Germline CDR1 reads MDHEN; CDR2 reads SYDVKM. The CDR3 has 16 amino acids. CDR3 loop: CASSLGPALSSYEQYF.

This sequence joins TRBV29-1 and TRBJ2-7; TCRdb gives TRBD1 as the D gene, but with no DNA this cannot be confirmed. The CDR3 has 13 amino acids. The germline CDR1 and CDR2 sequences are SQVTM and ANQGSEA. The CDR3 sequence: CSVLRDAGGEQYF.

V is TRBV18 and J is TRBJ1-2; TCRdb's D gene call, TRBD1, goes unchecked for lack of DNA. CDR1 is KGHSH, CDR2 LQKENI, per germline. This CDR3 comprises 15 residues. CDR3: CASSTTTGDTYGYTF.

This chain joins TRBV12-3 or TRBV12-4 and TRBJ1-4; TCRdb's D call of TRBD1 is untestable without DNA. The CDR3 spans 13 residues. The CDR3 region is CASSRFEGWKLFF.

The rearrangement joins TRBV6-6 to TRBJ2-7. Germline V gene data show CDR1 as MNHNY and CDR2 as SVGAGI (reference sequence). CDR3 length equals 13 residues. CDR3 loop: CASSYPQRYEQYF.

V usage is TRBV27 and J usage is TRBJ2-7; there is no DNA to check the TCRdb D call of TRBD1. The germline gives CDR1 MNHEY, CDR2 SMNVEV (reference sequence). This CDR3 is 12 amino acids long. CDR3 in amino acids: CASGQLTYEQYF.

V usage is TRBV9 and J usage is TRBJ1-1. CDR1 and CDR2 (germline): SGDLS, YYNGEE. This CDR3 spans 17 amino acids. The CDR3 loop is CASSARGEEGVNTEAFF. Supplemented by reference TRBV9 and TRBJ1-1, the full variable domain reads DSGVTQTPKHLITATGQRVTLRCSPRSGDLSVYWYQQSLDQGLQFLIQYYNGEERAKGNILERFSAQQFPDLHSELNLSSLELGDSALYFCASSARGEEGVNTEAFFGQGTRLTVV.

The chain recombines TRBV6-5 with TRBJ2-7; as DNA is missing, the TRBD1 call by TCRdb cannot be tested. The CDR3 totals 14 residues. The germline CDR1 and CDR2 sequences are MNHEY and SVGAGI. The CDR3 reads CASSYGGEEYEQYF.

V gene TRBV20-1 combines with J gene TRBJ2-5; lacking DNA, the TRBD1 call made by TCRdb goes unchecked. CDR3 length equals 13 residues. The germline gives CDR1 DFQATT, CDR2 SNEGSKA (reference sequence). Here the CDR3 reads CSAWSSPPQTQYF.

J is TRBJ1-5 and V is TRBV3-1. CDR1 LGHDT and CDR2 YNNKEL come from the germline V gene (reference sequence). The CDR3 length is 13 residues. This chain's CDR3 is CASSLEYNQPQHF.

This chain links TRBV20-1 with TRBJ2-1; TCRdb designates TRBD2, a call that cannot be tested without DNA. The CDR3 spans 15 residues. Germline values: CDR1 DFQATT, CDR2 SNEGSKA (reference sequence). The CDR3 is CSARPLAGAYNEQFF.

The V call is TRBV7-2, the J call TRBJ2-2; the D call from TCRdb, TRBD1, cannot be confirmed without DNA. CDR1 is SGHTA and CDR2 is FQGNSA in the germline V gene. The CDR3 is 15 residues long. The chain's CDR3 is CASSPGGGGPGELFF.

This chain uses TRBV12-3 or TRBV12-4 with TRBJ1-5; TCRdb's D call of TRBD1 is untestable without DNA. The length of the CDR3 is 16 residues. CDR3 region: CASSFWGVERNQPQHF.

The rearrangement joins TRBV7-9 to TRBJ2-7; TCRdb's assignment of TRBD1 cannot be checked, as there is no DNA. This CDR3 is built from 13 residues. The germline V gene has CDR1 SEHNR and CDR2 FQNEAQ (reference sequence). CDR3: CASSFGDRVVQYF.

This chain uses TRBV18 with TRBJ2-7; no DNA is available, so the TRBD1 call from TCRdb remains unchecked. The CDR3 totals 15 residues. CDR1 is KGHSH and CDR2 is LQKENI in the germline V gene. CDR3 sequence: CASSPRQVEFGEQYF.

The V and J genes are TRBV20-1 and TRBJ1-6; TCRdb lists TRBD1, though no DNA is available to test this call. The CDR3 is 21 amino acids. Germline lookup yields CDR1 DFQATT and CDR2 SNEGSKA (reference sequence). The CDR3 here is CSARDARDRGFVGSYNSPLHF.

V and J are TRBV5-5 and TRBJ2-1. CDR1 is SGHKS, CDR2 YYEKEE, per germline (reference sequence). This CDR3 contains 15 residues. The CDR3 loop reads CASSLGLGSYNEQFF.

This chain's CDR3 is CASSFETGLGDSNQPQHF. The chain couples TRBV12-3 or TRBV12-4 to TRBJ1-5; TCRdb designates TRBD1, a call that cannot be tested without DNA. The CDR3 totals 18 residues.

V gene TRBV5-6 combines with J gene TRBJ1-3; TCRdb proposes TRBD1, but this gene call is untestable without DNA. Germline loops: CDR1 SGHDT, CDR2 YYEEEE. The length of the CDR3 is 15 residues. The CDR3 protein is CASSPAGASGNTIYF.

The genes are TRBV9 and TRBJ2-1; the D call from TCRdb, TRBD1, cannot be confirmed without DNA. The CDR3 runs 17 residues. Germline V gene data show CDR1 as SGDLS and CDR2 as YYNGEE. This CDR3 reads CASSIRPGPEGYNEQFF.

This chain links TRBV5-1 with TRBJ1-6. The germline gives CDR1 SGHRS, CDR2 YFSETQ. The CDR3 runs 14 residues. CDR3 residues: CASSLEGIRSPLHF.

The chain recombines TRBV19 with TRBJ1-5. CDR1 and CDR2 from the germline V gene are LNHDA and SQIVND (reference sequence). This CDR3 region has 16 residues. CDR3 protein: CASSILSGSSNQPQHF.

The V and J genes are TRBV15 and TRBJ1-4; TCRdb designates TRBD1, a call that cannot be tested without DNA. The length of the CDR3 is 17 residues. CDR1 LNHNV and CDR2 YYDKDF come from the germline V gene (reference sequence). The chain's CDR3 is CATSRSGDGYIPEKLFF.

The chain has TRBV3-1 and TRBJ2-1; TCRdb reports TRBD2, a call that lacks DNA to check it against. The CDR3 is 14 residues long. Germline V gene lookup returns CDR1 LGHDT and CDR2 YNNKEL (reference sequence). CDR3: CASSPMGGGVEQFF.

The rearrangement links TRBV6-1 to TRBJ2-1; there is no DNA to check the TCRdb D call of TRBD1. The CDR3 totals 15 residues. Germline CDR1 MNHNS, CDR2 SASEGT. The CDR3 protein is CASSGSWGSYNEQFF.